This T cell receptor beta chain was captured in a study of OX40 agonist ivuxolimab in advanced cancers. Overall study: Dose-escalation patients' cancers were hepatocellular carcinoma, melanoma, renal cell or head and neck cancer.

The CDR3 is made up of 14 amino acids. V lost 5 bases and J 4 bases, leaving 11 bases between the germline ends. Germline CDR1 and CDR2: SGHTA and FQGTGA. Some clones are missing from TCRdb's copy, which holds only in-frame ones; the method was immunoSEQ multiplex PCR. Seen here are about 48,000 clones, more than 85% observed once, and the top ten hold roughly 4.9%. Blood specimens came from baseline, cycle 4 day 1, and cycle 7 day 1. Study conclusions and caveats: Clonal expansion among partial responders at 0.1-3.0 mg/kg ranked near the lowest.

In the case of this clone: Its antigen is not identified.

The source was CD4+ or CD8+ T cells sorted from blood, collected in a trial of the OX40 agonist ivuxolimab. This clonotype originated in an adult with an advanced solid tumor such as melanoma, head and neck, liver or kidney cancer. The chain joins TRBV7-3 to TRBJ2-2; TRBD2 is a possible D gene (5 bases). The CDR3 sequence: CASSLDAGTGELFF. The CDR3 bases are TGTGCCAGCAGCCTAGATGCGGGCACCGGGGAGCTGTTTTTT. Together with reference TRBV7-3 and TRBJ2-2, the CDR3 gives the full variable domain: GAGVSQTPSNKVTEKGKYVELRCDPISGHTALYWYRQSLGQGPEFLIYFQGTGAADDSGLPNDRFFAVRPEGSVSTLKIQRTERGDSAVYLCASSLDAGTGELFFGEGSRLTVL.